This T cell receptor beta chain was sequenced for a study of PD-1 blockade in mismatch repair-deficient tumors (dated by TCRdb to the late 2010s). Some background on the complete study: The trial enrolled more than 85 consecutive patients with roughly 11 mismatch repair-deficient cancer types between late 2013 and 2016, all previously treated and progressing. Tumor-associated T cell clones were tracked in the peripheral blood of patients responding to PD-1 blockade by deep sequencing of TCR CDR3 regions.

Of note for this clone: Its specific antigen is unknown. No per-base quality is available; no much larger clone lies one base away.

Library method: the immunoSEQ multiplex PCR assay. In TCRdb, the immuneACCESS table is reduced to in-frame sequences with V and J assigned. These tables do not hold every clone; where another copy was compared, an unresolved V gene accounts for under half, and the others remain unexplained. The sample table records approximately 20,000 clones; roughly 87% of these occur just once. The ten top clones hold 1.4% to 1.5% of the sample. For every enrolled patient, mismatch repair deficiency was confirmed by either polymerase chain reaction or immunohistochemistry. TCR sequencing was performed for a few patients who responded to pembrolizumab therapy. The phase II trial prospectively tested pembrolizumab PD-1 blockade in advanced mismatch repair-deficient cancers regardless of tissue of origin. Peripheral blood T cell samples were collected serially, before PD-1 blockade began and at several time points afterward. The timing of each blood sample was reported as weeks after the first dose of pembrolizumab.

From its cysteine to its phenylalanine, the CDR3 spans 15 amino acids. Only the CDR3 DNA is retained, 45 bases long and in frame from the first base. CDR1 GTSNPN and CDR2 SVGIG were looked up in the germline V gene (reference sequence). The junction shows trimming of 4 bases on V and 0 bases on J, plus 16 bases between the germline ends. What the authors observed across the whole study: Rapid expansion after pembrolizumab followed by contraction, generally before radiologic responses, was shown by tumor-resident clones, which were often undetectable in blood before treatment.

The sequencing used PBMCs, collected 52 weeks after starting pembrolizumab. The chain is assembled from TRBV30 and TRBJ2-7; the D segment could be TRBD2, given 6 matching bases. The clonotype comes from an adult with mismatch repair-deficient cancer. The CDR3 amino acid sequence is: CAWTRGLPSSYEQYF. The DNA reads as follows: TGTGCCTGGACTCGGGGACTTCCGAGCTCCTACGAGCAGTACTTC.